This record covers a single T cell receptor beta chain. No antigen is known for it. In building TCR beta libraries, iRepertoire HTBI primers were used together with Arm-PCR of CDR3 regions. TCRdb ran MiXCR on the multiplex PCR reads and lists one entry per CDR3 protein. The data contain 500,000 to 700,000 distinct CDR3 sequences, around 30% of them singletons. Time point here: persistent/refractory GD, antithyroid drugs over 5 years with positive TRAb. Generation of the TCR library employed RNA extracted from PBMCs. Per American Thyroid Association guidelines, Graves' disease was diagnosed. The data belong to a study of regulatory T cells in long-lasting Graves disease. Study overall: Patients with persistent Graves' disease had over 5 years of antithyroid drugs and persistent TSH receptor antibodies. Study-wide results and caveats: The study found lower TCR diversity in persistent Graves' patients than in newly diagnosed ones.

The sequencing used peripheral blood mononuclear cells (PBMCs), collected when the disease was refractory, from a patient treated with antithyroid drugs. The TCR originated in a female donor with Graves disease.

This CDR3 reads CASRRLTYGYTF. In DNA form, the CDR3 reads TGTGCCAGCAGGAGACTGACTTATGGCTACACCTTC. V is TRBV6-1 and J is TRBJ1-2; no definite D call. The CDR3 is 12 residues long. The germline CDR1 and CDR2 sequences are MNHNS and SASEGT. Trimming left V 6 bases short and J 5 bases short, with 10 bases between.